This is a list of T cell receptor beta chains from one sample in a study of beta chain features in type 1 diabetes. The protocol was immunoSEQ multiplex PCR, while the TCRdb copy is restricted to in-frame clones and leaves out a portion. The top ten hold about 0.58% of the sample, which has around 190,000 clones, 13% seen once. Sample: central memory CD4+ T cells from blood. These TCRs come from a woman younger than 35 in good health. CDR3s include the opening cysteine and the closing phenylalanine or tryptophan. The D gene is left open where the match is weak. For some rows the clone size is stated as once, few or many, or as a class when expanded; others skip it.

TRBV5-6,TRBJ2-2,.,.,CASSHGGPNTGELFF,TGTGCCAGCAGCCACGGGGGGCCGAACACCGGGGAGCTGTTTTTT
TRBV6-5,TRBJ1-2,.,.,CASSPQGSAGYTF,TGTGCCAGCAGCCCACAGGGATCGGCGGGCTACACCTTC
TRBV9,TRBJ2-1,few,.,CASSETGIAYNEQFF,TGTGCCAGCAGCGAAACAGGGATAGCCTACAATGAGCAGTTCTTC
TRBV15,TRBJ2-7,.,.,CATSREGVPYEQYF,TGTGCCACCAGCCGTGAGGGGGTTCCCTACGAGCAGTACTTC
TRBV29-1,TRBJ2-1,.,TRBD2,CSVPTSGSYNEQFF,TGCAGCGTTCCCACTAGCGGCTCCTACAATGAGCAGTTCTTC
TRBV5-1,TRBJ2-7,few,TRBD2,CASSLGTSGYEQYF,TGCGCCAGCAGCTTGGGGACTAGCGGCTACGAGCAGTACTTC
TRBV28,TRBJ2-1,.,.,CASSLGAGRNNEQFF,TGTGCCAGCAGTTTAGGGGCGGGAAGGAACAATGAGCAGTTCTTC
TRBV30,TRBJ2-3,few,.,CAWRGTPDTQYF,TGTGCCTGGAGGGGGACACCTGATACGCAGTATTTT
TRBV6-5,TRBJ2-7,.,.,CASSRLNRHYEQYF,TGTGCCAGCAGTCGCTTGAACAGACACTACGAGCAGTACTTC
TRBV7-8,TRBJ1-2,few,TRBD1,CASSGTERAYGYTF,TGTGCCAGCAGCGGGACAGAGCGGGCTTATGGCTACACCTTC
TRBV30,TRBJ1-5,.,TRBD1,CAYDRGGQPQHF,TGTGCCTACGACAGGGGCGGTCAGCCCCAGCATTTT
TRBV28,TRBJ1-5,.,.,CASSRDTISNQPQHF,TGTGCCAGCAGCCGAGACACAATTAGCAATCAGCCCCAGCATTTT
TRBV6-5,TRBJ2-7,few,TRBD1,CASSPRGLGSYEQYF,TGTGCCAGCAGTCCCAGGGGGCTGGGCTCCTACGAGCAGTACTTC
TRBV5-1,TRBJ2-3,few,TRBD1,CASSQTGTGVTDTQYF,TGCGCCAGCAGTCAGACCGGGACAGGGGTCACAGATACGCAGTATTTT
TRBV9,TRBJ2-1,few,.,CASSQTLRRPSTYNEQFF,TGTGCCAGCAGCCAAACTCTTCGCAGGCCCAGTACCTACAATGAGCAGTTCTTC
TRBV30,TRBJ1-2,.,TRBD1,CAFRDRGYGYTF,TGTGCTTTCCGGGACAGGGGATATGGCTACACCTTC
TRBV10-3,TRBJ2-5,.,TRBD2,CAISESILAAGETQYF,TGTGCCATCAGTGAGTCAATACTAGCGGCAGGGGAGACCCAGTACTTC
TRBV10-3,TRBJ2-1,few,TRBD2,CAISGGTSGPAGNEQFF,TGTGCCATCAGTGGAGGGACTAGCGGCCCTGCGGGAAATGAGCAGTTCTTC
TRBV9,TRBJ2-1,few,.,CASSADYYNEQFF,TGTGCCAGCAGCGCTGACTATTACAATGAGCAGTTCTTC
TRBV9,TRBJ2-3,.,TRBD2,CASSVAQLAGVADTQYF,TGTGCCAGCAGCGTAGCTCAACTAGCGGGAGTCGCAGATACGCAGTATTTT
TRBV29-1,TRBJ1-2,.,.,CSVLHNPGYTF,TGCAGCGTTCTCCACAACCCAGGCTACACCTTC
TRBV9,TRBJ2-7,.,TRBD1,CASSVGPPDRETYEQYF,TGTGCCAGCAGCGTAGGCCCTCCGGACAGGGAAACCTACGAGCAGTACTTC
TRBV5-1,TRBJ2-7,many,.,CASSFTNSYEQYF,TGCGCCAGCAGCTTCACTAATTCCTACGAGCAGTACTTC
TRBV7-9,TRBJ1-5,.,.,CASSTQNQPQHF,TGTGCCAGCAGCACACAAAATCAGCCCCAGCATTTT
TRBV2,TRBJ2-3,.,.,CASSGGIASTDTQYF,TGTGCCAGCAGTGGCGGAATAGCAAGCACAGATACGCAGTATTTT
TRBV2,TRBJ2-5,many,.,CASSLLRQETQYF,TGTGCCAGCAGTCTTCTACGGCAAGAGACCCAGTACTTC
TRBV7-9,TRBJ2-5,few,.,CASSLAGVQETQYF,TGTGCCAGCAGCTTAGCGGGAGTACAAGAGACCCAGTACTTC